The source of this T cell receptor beta chain is a study of CD8 T cells in Susac syndrome. The study's findings and limits: An acknowledgment was made by the study that its TCR sequencing and HLA analysis involved relatively few individuals.

Random hexamers primed reverse transcription of about 0.5 to 1 ug RNA. immunoSEQ multiplex PCR amplified TCR beta CDR3 across 54 Vbeta, 13 Jbeta. TCRdb passed the immunoSEQ multiplex PCR reads through MiXCR, listing each CDR3 protein once. The sample holds 120,000 or so distinct CDR3 sequences, approximately 93% seen once. This CDR3 is 14 amino acids long. CDR1 and CDR2 from the germline V gene are SGHTA and FQGNSA. The V gene end was trimmed by 6 bases and the J gene end by 4 bases; junction bases not matched to a gene: 6. This clonotype was seen just once. Its antigen is as yet unknown. TEMRA cells were FACS-enriched and CD8+ and CD4+ T cells negatively isolated.

The chain carries TRBV7-2 and TRBJ2-5; 9 nucleotides match TRBD2. The source of this sequence is a human donor with multiple sclerosis. Material: CD4+ T cells from PBMCs. CDR3 amino acids: CASSGRGGLETQYF. The CDR3 region has the DNA TGTGCCAGCAGTGGGCGGGGGGGCCTAGAGACCCAGTACTTC.